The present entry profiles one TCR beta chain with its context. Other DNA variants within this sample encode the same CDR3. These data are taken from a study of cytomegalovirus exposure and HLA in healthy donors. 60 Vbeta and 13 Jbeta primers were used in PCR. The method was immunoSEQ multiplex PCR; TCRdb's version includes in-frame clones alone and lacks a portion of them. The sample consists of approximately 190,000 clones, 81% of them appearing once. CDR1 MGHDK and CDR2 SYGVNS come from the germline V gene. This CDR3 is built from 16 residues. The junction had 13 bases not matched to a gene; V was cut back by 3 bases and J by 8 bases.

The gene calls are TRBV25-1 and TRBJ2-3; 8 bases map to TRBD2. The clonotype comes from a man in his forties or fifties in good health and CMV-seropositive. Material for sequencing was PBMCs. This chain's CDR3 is CASSDSPGRGRGTQYF. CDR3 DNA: TGTGCCAGCAGTGATTCCCCCGGGAGGGGGAGGGGTACGCAGTATTTT.